The 6 T cell receptor beta chains presented below share a single source sample, sequenced in a study of beta chain features in type 1 diabetes. Sequencing targeted expressed TCRB transcripts, as all isolated RNA had been reverse transcribed. Using immunoSEQ multiplex PCR, the repertoire was profiled, and TCRdb retains in-frame clones only, with some absent. The sample lists approximately 160,000 clones, around 8% seen once, with approximately 0.65% in the top ten. Sequencing was performed on central memory CD4+ T cells from blood. Receptors were obtained from a man between 18 and 29 years old in good health.

This clone was recorded a few times. This rearrangement joins TRBV6-5 to TRBJ1-5, with D unresolved. The ends were cut back, 0 bases at V and 9 bases at J, with 12 bases in the middle. The CDR3 extends over 14 amino acids. Germline V gene sequence: CDR1 MNHEY, CDR2 SVGAGI. CDR3 loop: CASSYSGGQTPQHF. The CDR3 nucleotides read TGTGCCAGCAGTTACTCTGGAGGTCAAACGCCCCAGCATTTT.

This clone was seen a handful of times. The chain recombines TRBV19 with TRBJ1-2; D is unresolved. Germline CDR1 reads LNHDA; CDR2 reads SQIVND (reference sequence). This CDR3 has 13 amino acids. V lost 8 bases to trimming and J lost 6 bases, with 16 bases between them. Written as DNA, the CDR3 is TGTGCCAGTCGATGGGAGTCGTGGGATGGCTACACCTTC. Its translation: CASRWESWDGYTF. Variable domain in full (rest from reference TRBV19 and TRBJ1-2): DGGITQSPKYLFRKEGQNVTLSCEQNLNHDAMYWYRQDPGQGLRLIYYSQIVNDFQKGDIAEGYSVSREKKESFPLTVTSAQKNPTAFYLCASRWESWDGYTFGSGTRLTVV.

The rearrangement joins TRBV6-6 to TRBJ2-2; 9 bases match TRBD1. This CDR3 has 15 amino acids. The trim removed 6 bases at V and 5 bases at J, leaving 7 bases unmatched. Germline CDR1 is MNHNY and CDR2 is SVGAGI (reference sequence). The CDR3: CASSSDRGVTGELFF. For the CDR3, the DNA is TGTGCCAGCAGCTCGGACAGGGGAGTGACCGGGGAGCTGTTTTTT.

The V gene is TRBV28, the J gene TRBJ1-2, with 8 nucleotides matching TRBD1. The V and J ends lost 6 bases and 8 bases, in that order; junction bases with no gene match: 5. The CDR3 is 12 amino acids. Germline CDR1 and CDR2: MDHEN and SYDVKM. This CDR3 is CASRRTGLGYTF. The DNA for the CDR3 is TGTGCCAGCAGACGGACAGGGTTGGGCTACACCTTC.

The J gene is TRBJ2-7, the V gene TRBV4-3, with TRBD1 identical over 7 bases. Germline V CDR1 and CDR2: LGHNA, YSLEER. The J segment lost 2 bases and the V segment lost 2 bases, leaving 6 bases of the junction unmatched. This CDR3 contains 15 residues. This CDR3 reads CASSQLPGQPYEQYF. CDR3 sequence (DNA): TGCGCCAGCAGCCAACTCCCGGGACAGCCCTACGAGCAGTACTTC.

The chain uses TRBV7-2 and TRBJ2-5, with 7 bases fitting TRBD2. Germline-derived CDR1 and CDR2 are SGHTA and FQGNSA. With 1 base clipped from V and 11 bases from J, the junction kept 7 bases outside the gene matches. CDR3 length equals 13 residues. DNA of the CDR3: TGTGCCAGCAGCTTAGAGTCGGCGGGGGAGCAGTACTTC. This sequence encodes CASSLESAGEQYF.